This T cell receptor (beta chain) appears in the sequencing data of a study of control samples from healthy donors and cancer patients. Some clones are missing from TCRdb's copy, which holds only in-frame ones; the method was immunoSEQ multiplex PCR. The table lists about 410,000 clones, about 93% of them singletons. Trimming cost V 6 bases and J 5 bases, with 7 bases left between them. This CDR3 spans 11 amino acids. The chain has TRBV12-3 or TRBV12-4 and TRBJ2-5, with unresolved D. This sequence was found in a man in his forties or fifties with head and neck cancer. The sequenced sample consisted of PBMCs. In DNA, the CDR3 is TGTGCCAGCAGGGAGAGGGAGACCCAGTACTTC. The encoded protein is CASRERETQYF.